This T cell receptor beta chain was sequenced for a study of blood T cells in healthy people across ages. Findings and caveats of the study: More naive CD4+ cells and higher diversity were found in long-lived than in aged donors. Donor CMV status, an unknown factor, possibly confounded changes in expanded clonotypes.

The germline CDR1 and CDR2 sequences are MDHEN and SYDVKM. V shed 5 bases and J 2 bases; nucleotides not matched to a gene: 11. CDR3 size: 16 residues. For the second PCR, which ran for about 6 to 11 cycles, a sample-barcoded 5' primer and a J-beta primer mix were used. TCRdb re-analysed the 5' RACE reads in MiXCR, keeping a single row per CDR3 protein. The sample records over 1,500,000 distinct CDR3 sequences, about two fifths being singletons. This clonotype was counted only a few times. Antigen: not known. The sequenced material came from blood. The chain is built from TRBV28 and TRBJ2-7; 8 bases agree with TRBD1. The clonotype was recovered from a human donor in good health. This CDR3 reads CASSPQTGVGTYEQYF. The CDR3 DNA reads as TGTGCCAGCAGTCCACAGACAGGGGTCGGCACCTACGAGCAGTACTTC. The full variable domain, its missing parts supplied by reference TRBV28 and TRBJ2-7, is DVKVTQSSRYLVKRTGEKVFLECVQDMDHENMFWYRQDPGLGLRLIYFSYDVKMKEKGDIPEGYSVSREKKERFSLILESASTNQTSMYLCASSPQTGVGTYEQYFGPGTRLTVT.